These 2 T cell receptor beta chains originate from one sample sequenced in a study of T cell repertoires in cytomegalovirus infection. Each CDR3 protein is one row after TCRdb ran MiXCR on the reads. This table holds around 500,000 distinct CDR3 sequences, under 45% found once. Their antigens are not known. Material: cultured PBMCs, obtained from culture after CMV antigen stimulation. Every receptor here comes from a human donor in good health (CMV status not recorded). Some clones in this sample may be carry-over from other donors' samples.

This clonotype was picked up a small number of times. The V call is TRBV28, the J call TRBJ1-4, with a weak D call TRBD1 (5 bases). From germline, CDR1 is MDHEN and CDR2 SYDVKM. The CDR3 loop spans 16 amino acids. V was shortened by 7 bases and J by 7 bases, with 22 bases between the two germline ends. In nucleotides, the CDR3 is TGTGCCAGCACCCCCGTCGCCGGCCAGGGAAGTGAAAAACTGTTTTTT. It specifies CASTPVAGQGSEKLFF.

The CDR3 is CASSRPTRPYNEQFF. Here the CDR3 DNA reads TGTGCCAGCAGCCGACCGACTAGACCGTACAATGAGCAGTTCTTC. The J gene is TRBJ2-1, the V gene TRBV3-1, with a weak D call TRBD2 (6 bases). Trimming removed 4 bases at V and 4 bases at J, with 14 bases between. This CDR3 is 15 amino acids long. Germline values: CDR1 LGHDT, CDR2 YNNKEL (reference sequence).